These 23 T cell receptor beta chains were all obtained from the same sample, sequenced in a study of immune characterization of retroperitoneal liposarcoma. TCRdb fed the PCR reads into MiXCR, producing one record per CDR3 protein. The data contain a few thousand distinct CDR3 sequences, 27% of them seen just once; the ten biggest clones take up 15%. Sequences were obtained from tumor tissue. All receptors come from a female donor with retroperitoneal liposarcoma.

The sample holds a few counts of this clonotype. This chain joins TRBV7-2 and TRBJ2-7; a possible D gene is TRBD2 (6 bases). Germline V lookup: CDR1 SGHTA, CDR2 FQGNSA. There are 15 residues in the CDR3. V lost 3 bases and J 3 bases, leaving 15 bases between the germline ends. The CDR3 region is CASSFSGTTNYEQYF. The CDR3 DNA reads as TGTGCCAGCAGCTTTAGCGGAACTACCAACTACGAGCAGTACTTC.

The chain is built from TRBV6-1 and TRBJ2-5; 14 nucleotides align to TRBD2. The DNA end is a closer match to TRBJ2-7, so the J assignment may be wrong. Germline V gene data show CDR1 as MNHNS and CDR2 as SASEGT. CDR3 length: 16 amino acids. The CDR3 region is CASIKTSGGDNYEQYF. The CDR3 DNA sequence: TGTGCCAGCATAAAGACTAGCGGGGGGGACAATTACGAGCAGTACTTC.

CDR3 amino acids: CASSVVPGGGEQYF. DNA of the CDR3: TGTGCCAGCAGCGTAGTGCCAGGGGGCGGCGAGCAGTACTTC. The V call is TRBV9, the J call TRBJ2-7; 8 positions agree with TRBD1. There are 14 residues in the CDR3. The V gene's germline CDR1 is SGDLS and CDR2 YYNGEE. V lost 0 bases and J lost 6; bases outside the gene matches: 5.

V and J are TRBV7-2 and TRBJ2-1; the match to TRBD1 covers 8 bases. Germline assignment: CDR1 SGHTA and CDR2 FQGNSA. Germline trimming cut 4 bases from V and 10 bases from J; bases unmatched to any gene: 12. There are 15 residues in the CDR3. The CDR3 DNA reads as TGTGCCAGCAGCTCGACAGGGGACGGGTTTGGCGAGCAGTTCTTC. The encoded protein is CASSSTGDGFGEQFF.

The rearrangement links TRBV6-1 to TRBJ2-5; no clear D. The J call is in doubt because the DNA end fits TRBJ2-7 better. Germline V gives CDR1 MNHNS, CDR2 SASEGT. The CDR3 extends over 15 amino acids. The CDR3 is CASSEEGSLSYEQYF. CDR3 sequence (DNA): TGTGCCAGCAGTGAAGAGGGCAGTCTCTCCTACGAGCAGTACTTC.

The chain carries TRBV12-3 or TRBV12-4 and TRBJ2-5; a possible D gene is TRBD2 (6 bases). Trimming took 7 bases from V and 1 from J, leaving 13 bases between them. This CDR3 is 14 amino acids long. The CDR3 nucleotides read TGTGCCAGCACCTTGGGGGGTTCCCAAGAGACCCAGTACTTC. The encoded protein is CASTLGGSQETQYF.

The CDR3 nucleotides read TGTGCCAGCAGTCTAACGAGGGGGACAGGGGTAAACGAGCAGTACTTC. Translated: CASSLTRGTGVNEQYF. The chain carries TRBV12-3 or TRBV12-4 and TRBJ2-5; 10 bases agree with TRBD1. The J call may not be correct, given that the DNA end is closer to TRBJ2-7. CDR3 length: 16 residues.

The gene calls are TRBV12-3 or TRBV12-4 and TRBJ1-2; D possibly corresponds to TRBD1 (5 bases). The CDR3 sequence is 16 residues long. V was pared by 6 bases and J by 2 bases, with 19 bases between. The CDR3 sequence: CASRGTIGRENYGYTF. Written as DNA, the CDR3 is TGTGCCAGCAGGGGGACGATAGGACGTGAAAACTATGGCTACACCTTC.

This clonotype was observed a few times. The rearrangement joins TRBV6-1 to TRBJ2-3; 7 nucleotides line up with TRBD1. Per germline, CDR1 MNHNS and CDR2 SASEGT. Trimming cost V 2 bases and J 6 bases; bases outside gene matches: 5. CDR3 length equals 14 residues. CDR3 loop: CASSESPDRDTQYF. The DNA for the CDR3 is TGTGCCAGCAGTGAATCCCCGGACAGGGATACGCAGTATTTT.

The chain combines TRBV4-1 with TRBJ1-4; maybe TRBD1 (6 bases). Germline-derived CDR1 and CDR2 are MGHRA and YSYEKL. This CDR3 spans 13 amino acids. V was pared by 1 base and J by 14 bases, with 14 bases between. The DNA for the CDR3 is TGCGCCAGCAGCCAAGGGGAGGACAGAGCGCTGTTTTTT. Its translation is CASSQGEDRALFF.

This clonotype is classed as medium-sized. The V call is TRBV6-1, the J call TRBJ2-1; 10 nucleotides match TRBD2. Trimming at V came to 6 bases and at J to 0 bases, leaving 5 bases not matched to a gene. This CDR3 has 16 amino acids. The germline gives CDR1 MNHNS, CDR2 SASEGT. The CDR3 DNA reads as TGTGCCAGCAGCGATCCTAGCGGGAGCTCCTACAATGAGCAGTTCTTC. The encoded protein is CASSDPSGSSYNEQFF.

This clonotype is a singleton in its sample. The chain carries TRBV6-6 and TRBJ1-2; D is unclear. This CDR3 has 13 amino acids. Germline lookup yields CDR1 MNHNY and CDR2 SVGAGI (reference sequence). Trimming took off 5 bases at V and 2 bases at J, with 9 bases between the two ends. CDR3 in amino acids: CASSEQENYGYTF. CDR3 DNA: TGTGCCAGCAGTGAGCAGGAGAACTATGGCTACACCTTC.

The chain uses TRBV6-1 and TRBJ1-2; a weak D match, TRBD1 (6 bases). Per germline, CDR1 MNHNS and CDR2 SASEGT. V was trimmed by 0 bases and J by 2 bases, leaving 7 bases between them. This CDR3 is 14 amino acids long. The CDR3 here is CASSEAGANYGYTF. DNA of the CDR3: TGTGCCAGCAGTGAAGCGGGGGCCAACTATGGCTACACCTTC.

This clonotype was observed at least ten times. DNA of the CDR3: TGTGCCAGCAGCTCAACAGGGTTAGCTGAAGCTTTCTTT. Its translation: CASSSTGLAEAFF. The gene calls are TRBV11-1 and TRBJ1-1; weak D call: TRBD1 (6 bases). The ends were cut back, 4 bases at V and 6 bases at J, with 12 bases in the middle. Germline V gene sequence: CDR1 SGHAT, CDR2 FQDESV (reference sequence). The CDR3 extends over 13 amino acids.

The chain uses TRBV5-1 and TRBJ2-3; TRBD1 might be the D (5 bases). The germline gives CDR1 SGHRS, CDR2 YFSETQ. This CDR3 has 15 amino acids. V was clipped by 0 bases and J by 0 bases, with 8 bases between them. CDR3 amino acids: CASSLEGPSTDTQYF. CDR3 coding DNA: TGCGCCAGCAGCTTGGAGGGGCCTAGCACAGATACGCAGTATTTT. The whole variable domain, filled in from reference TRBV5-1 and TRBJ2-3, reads KAGVTQTPRYLIKTRGQQVTLSCSPISGHRSVSWYQQTPGQGLQFLFEYFSETQRNKGNFPGRFSGRQFSNSRSEMNVSTLELGDSALYLCASSLEGPSTDTQYFGPGTRLTVL.

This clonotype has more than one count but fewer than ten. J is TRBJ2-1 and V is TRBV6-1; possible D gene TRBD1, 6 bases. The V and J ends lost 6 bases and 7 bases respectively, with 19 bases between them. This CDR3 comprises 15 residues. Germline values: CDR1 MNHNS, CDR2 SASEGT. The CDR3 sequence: CASRVDRSVSNEQFF. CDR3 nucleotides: TGTGCCAGCAGGGTGGACAGATCTGTTTCAAATGAGCAGTTCTTC.

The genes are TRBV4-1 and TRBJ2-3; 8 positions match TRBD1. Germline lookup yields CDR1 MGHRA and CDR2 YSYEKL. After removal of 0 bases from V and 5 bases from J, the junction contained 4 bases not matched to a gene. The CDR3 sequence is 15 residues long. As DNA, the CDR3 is TGCGCCAGCAGCCAAGAGGGACAGGTGGTAGATACGCAGTATTTT. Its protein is CASSQEGQVVDTQYF.

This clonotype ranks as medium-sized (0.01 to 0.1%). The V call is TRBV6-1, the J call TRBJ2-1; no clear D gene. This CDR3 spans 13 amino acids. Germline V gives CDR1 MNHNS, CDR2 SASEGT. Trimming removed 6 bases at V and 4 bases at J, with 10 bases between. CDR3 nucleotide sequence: TGTGCCAGCAGGGTGGGAATTTACAATGAGCAGTTCTTC. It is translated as CASRVGIYNEQFF.

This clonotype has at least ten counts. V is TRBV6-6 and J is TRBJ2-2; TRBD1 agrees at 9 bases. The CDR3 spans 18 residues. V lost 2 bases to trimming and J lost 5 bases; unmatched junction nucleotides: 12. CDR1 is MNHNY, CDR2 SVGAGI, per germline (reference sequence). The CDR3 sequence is CASSYVGTGYTRTGELFF. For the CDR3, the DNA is TGTGCCAGCAGTTACGTCGGGACAGGGTATACACGTACCGGGGAGCTGTTTTTT.

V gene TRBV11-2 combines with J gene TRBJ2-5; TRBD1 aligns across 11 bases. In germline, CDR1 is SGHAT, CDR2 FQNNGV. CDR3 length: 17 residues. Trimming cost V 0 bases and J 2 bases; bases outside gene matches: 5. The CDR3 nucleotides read TGTGCCAGCAGCTTAGATGCCCGGGACAGGGGGCAAGAGACCCAGTACTTC. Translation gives CASSLDARDRGQETQYF.

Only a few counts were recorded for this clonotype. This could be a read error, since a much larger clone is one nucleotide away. CDR3 protein: CASSYSMGRGLGNEQYF. The CDR3 bases are TGTGCCAGCAGTTACTCGATGGGTAGGGGCCTTGGAAATGAGCAGTACTTC. The chain joins TRBV6-6 to TRBJ2-1; the D gene is possibly TRBD1 (5 bases). The closer fit of TRBJ2-7 to the DNA end suggests the J call may be wrong. CDR1 and CDR2 from the germline V gene are MNHNY and SVGAGI (reference sequence). The CDR3 is made up of 17 amino acids.

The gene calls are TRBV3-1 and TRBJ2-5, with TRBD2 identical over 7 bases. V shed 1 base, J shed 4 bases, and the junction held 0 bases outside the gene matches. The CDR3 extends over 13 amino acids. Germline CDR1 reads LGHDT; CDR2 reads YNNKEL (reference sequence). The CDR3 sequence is CASSQAGGETQYF. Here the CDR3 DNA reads TGTGCCAGCAGCCAAGCGGGGGGAGAGACCCAGTACTTC.

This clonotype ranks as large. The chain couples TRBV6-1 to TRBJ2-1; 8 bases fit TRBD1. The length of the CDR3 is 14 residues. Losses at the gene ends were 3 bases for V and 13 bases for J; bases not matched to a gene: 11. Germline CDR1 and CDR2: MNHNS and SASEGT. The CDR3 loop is CASSESGGIETQFF. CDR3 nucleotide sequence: TGTGCCAGCAGTGAGTCAGGGGGCATAGAGACCCAGTTCTTC.